Presented here are 30 T cell receptor beta chains from one specimen sequenced in a study of T cells after yellow fever vaccination. TCRdb fed the 5' RACE reads into MiXCR, producing one record per CDR3 protein. This table holds about 630,000 distinct CDR3 sequences, 9% to 15% found once. The sample was PBMCs, taken on the day of the yellow fever booster vaccination. Receptor source: a man aged 25 to 45 who received the YFV17D yellow fever vaccine.

The rearrangement uses TRBV4-3 and TRBJ2-7, with D possibly TRBD2 on 5 matching bases. V was clipped by 0 bases and J by 0 bases, with 15 bases between them. Germline V gene data show CDR1 as LGHNA and CDR2 as YSLEER. The CDR3 has 17 residues. The CDR3 sequence: CASSQDVDSHHSYEQYF. DNA for the CDR3: TGCGCCAGCAGCCAAGATGTGGACTCGCACCACTCCTACGAGCAGTACTTC.

This clonotype was recorded a few times. The chain employs TRBV20-1 and TRBJ2-3; TRBD2 agrees at 10 bases. Germline CDR1 is DFQATT and CDR2 is SNEGSKA (reference sequence). This CDR3 is 15 amino acids long. V trimming: 4 bases; J trimming: 2 bases; junction bases outside the gene matches: 6. This chain's CDR3 is CSAMNSGGFTDTQYF. The DNA of the CDR3 is TGCAGTGCTATGAATAGCGGGGGGTTCACAGATACGCAGTATTTT.

V and J are TRBV7-2 and TRBJ2-7; no firm D call. The CDR3 contains 12 residues. In germline, CDR1 is SGHTA, CDR2 FQGNSA. V was pared by 7 bases and J by 2 bases, with 9 bases between. The DNA for the CDR3 is TGTGCCAGCACCGAAAACCCCTACGAGCAGTACTTC. Protein: CASTENPYEQYF.

The chain has TRBV20-1 and TRBJ2-1, with TRBD1 matching over 9 bases. The CDR3 sequence is 16 residues long. CDR1 DFQATT and CDR2 SNEGSKA come from the germline V gene (reference sequence). J was trimmed by 7 bases and V by 6 bases; bases with no gene match: 16. CDR3 region: CSAKTIGTGLGNEQFF. The CDR3, as DNA: TGCAGTGCCAAGACGATCGGGACAGGGTTAGGGAATGAGCAGTTCTTC.

The chain has TRBV27 and TRBJ2-1; 7 bases are a match to TRBD2. V shed 2 bases and J 9 bases; nucleotides not matched to a gene: 7. This CDR3 has 14 residues. The germline CDR1 and CDR2 sequences are MNHEY and SMNVEV (reference sequence). The CDR3 DNA follows: TGTGCCAGCAGTTTAGCGGGAGCTCTGGTTGAGCAGTTCTTC. Amino acid sequence: CASSLAGALVEQFF.

Here the CDR3 reads CASSLSVRGEQYF. CDR3 in DNA: TGTGCCAGCAGTTTATCGGTCCGTGGCGAGCAGTACTTC. The genes are TRBV6-2 or TRBV6-3 and TRBJ2-7; D is ambiguous. Germline V gene lookup returns CDR1 MNHEY and CDR2 SVGEGT. This CDR3 has 13 residues. Between the trimmed V and J ends, which lost 4 bases and 6 bases, there was a span of 13 bases.

The CDR3, as DNA: TGTGCCAGCAGCTTTGGGGGTGGGACTACCAACACCGGGGAGCTGTTTTTT. It encodes CASSFGGGTTNTGELFF. The V call is TRBV7-2, the J call TRBJ2-2, with TRBD2 matching over 7 bases. Germline loops: CDR1 SGHTA, CDR2 FQGNSA. J lost 2 bases, V lost 3 bases, and 9 bases had no gene match. The CDR3 totals 17 residues. Using reference TRBV7-2 and TRBJ2-2 for the parts outside the CDR3, the full variable domain is GAGVSQSPSNKVTEKGKDVELRCDPISGHTALYWYRQSLGQGLEFLIYFQGNSAPDKSGLPSDRFSAERTGGSVSTLTIQRTQQEDSAVYLCASSFGGGTTNTGELFFGEGSRLTVL.

A few counts support this clonotype. The chain combines TRBV12-3 or TRBV12-4 with TRBJ1-1, with a weak D call TRBD1 (6 bases). Trimming shortened V by 2 bases and J by 8 bases, and 9 bases separated the two germline ends. The CDR3 is 12 amino acids. The CDR3: CASSLRGQEAFF. CDR3 nucleotide sequence: TGTGCCAGCAGTTTACGGGGGCAGGAAGCTTTCTTT.

As to this clonotype: The junction differs from germline at one of its ends, possibly a read error. V usage is TRBV3-1 and J usage is TRBJ2-1; D unclear. This CDR3 contains 13 residues. CDR1 and CDR2 from the germline V gene are LGHDT and YNNKEL (reference sequence). CDR3 sequence reads: CASSQKIYDEQFF. The CDR3 DNA sequence: TGTGCCAGCAGCCAAAAGATCTACGATGAGCAGTTCTTC.

Ten or more counts support this clonotype. The J gene is TRBJ2-5, the V gene TRBV20-1, with 8 bases fitting TRBD2. Looked up from germline, CDR1 is DFQATT and CDR2 is SNEGSKA (reference sequence). This CDR3 has 13 amino acids. In DNA, the CDR3 is TGCAGCCTAGCGGGCGCCCTCCAAGAGACCCAGTACTTC. This translates into CSLAGALQETQYF.

The V gene is TRBV6-5, the J gene TRBJ2-5, with D uncertain. The CDR3 totals 11 residues. Trimming removed 10 bases at V and 4 bases at J, with 10 bases between. Germline CDR1 MNHEY, CDR2 SVGAGI. The CDR3, as DNA: TGTGCCACTTTAGTAGGAGAGACCCAGTACTTC. Protein product: CATLVGETQYF.

Only a few counts were recorded for this clonotype. V is TRBV6-9 and J is TRBJ1-1, with 11 bases matching TRBD1. The CDR3 totals 18 residues. Germline loops: CDR1 MNHGY, CDR2 SVAAGI. J was trimmed by 4 bases and V by 4 bases; bases with no gene match: 14. The CDR3 loop is CASSFIKTGTGGTTEAFF. CDR3 nucleotides: TGTGCCAGCAGTTTCATCAAAACCGGGACAGGGGGGACCACTGAAGCTTTCTTT.

The genes are TRBV2 and TRBJ2-7, with 8 bases matching TRBD2. CDR3 size: 13 residues. CDR1 and CDR2 (germline): SNHLY, FYNNEI. V shed 7 bases, J shed 1 base, and the junction held 3 bases outside the gene matches. Written as DNA, the CDR3 is TGTGCCAGCAAACTAGCGGAATCCTACGAGCAGTACTTC. Translation: CASKLAESYEQYF.

This clonotype was seen a few times. The chain carries TRBV20-1 and TRBJ2-3, with TRBD2 matching 12 bases. The V gene's germline CDR1 is DFQATT and CDR2 SNEGSKA (reference sequence). The CDR3 length is 15 residues. Trimming cost V 6 bases and J 3 bases; bases outside gene matches: 7. The DNA for the CDR3 is TGCAGTGCGCCCGAACTAGCGGGAGGAACAGATACGCAGTATTTT. The encoded protein is CSAPELAGGTDTQYF.

This clonotype was counted only a few times. The V gene is TRBV20-1, the J gene TRBJ2-3; 13 nucleotides agree with TRBD2. The junction had 12 bases not matched to a gene; V was cut back by 6 bases and J by 3 bases. The CDR3 is 17 amino acids. Germline CDR1 DFQATT, CDR2 SNEGSKA (reference sequence). Here the CDR3 DNA reads TGCAGTGCGTCTTGGACTAGCGGGAGTCTGTTGACAGATACGCAGTATTTT. Protein: CSASWTSGSLLTDTQYF.

This clonotype appeared a few times. V and J are TRBV23-1 and TRBJ1-2; D unresolved. TRBV23-1 falls under the ORF class, with uncertain function. The CDR3 has 14 amino acids. V was cut by 7 bases and J by 6 bases, with 18 bases left in between. The CDR3 region is CASIPKVSVDGYTF. The DNA of the CDR3 is TGCGCCAGCATCCCCAAGGTTTCGGTCGATGGCTACACCTTC.

The J gene is TRBJ2-3, the V gene TRBV4-1, with D tentatively TRBD1 or TRBD2 (5 bases each). Germline lookup yields CDR1 MGHRA and CDR2 YSYEKL. This CDR3 has 15 residues. Trimming took off 2 bases at V and 14 bases at J, with 23 bases between the two ends. The CDR3 DNA is TGCGCCAGCAGCCAACCAAACGGTGGGGGTATGCTTCGGTATTTT. Its translation: CASSQPNGGGMLRYF.

The V and J genes are TRBV5-1 and TRBJ1-5; D is unresolved. Germline V gene sequence: CDR1 SGHRS, CDR2 YFSETQ. V was trimmed by 0 bases and J by 4 bases, leaving 11 bases between them. The CDR3 spans 15 residues. CDR3 amino acids: CASSLESAGNQPQHF. CDR3 nucleotide sequence: TGCGCCAGCAGCTTGGAGTCGGCGGGGAATCAGCCCCAGCATTTT.

This clonotype was counted only a few times. The genes are TRBV25-1 and TRBJ2-5; 9 bases fit TRBD2. The J segment lost 5 bases and the V segment lost 2 bases, leaving 6 bases of the junction unmatched. This CDR3 has 15 residues. Per the germline V gene, CDR1 is MGHDK and CDR2 is SYGVNS. In DNA form, the CDR3 reads TGTGCCAGCAGTGAAGGCGGGAGGGCCGGGGAGACCCAGTACTTC. Protein product: CASSEGGRAGETQYF. The full variable domain, its missing parts supplied by reference TRBV25-1 and TRBJ2-5, is EADIYQTPRYLVIGTGKKITLECSQTMGHDKMYWYQQDPGMELHLIHYSYGVNSTEKGDLSSESTVSRIRTEHFPLTLESARPSHTSQYLCASSEGGRAGETQYFGPGTRLLVL.

This chain links TRBV20-1 with TRBJ2-1; D is ambiguous. Trimming stripped 3 bases from V and 0 bases from J, with 12 bases between. Germline V gene lookup returns CDR1 DFQATT and CDR2 SNEGSKA (reference sequence). This CDR3 comprises 15 residues. The CDR3 bases are TGCAGTGCTAGGGAATTACAGCGCTCCTACAATGAGCAGTTCTTC. The encoded protein is CSARELQRSYNEQFF.

V and J are TRBV4-3 and TRBJ1-3; unclear D gene. V was cut by 0 bases and J by 7 bases, with 7 bases left in between. This CDR3 has 13 residues. Germline-derived CDR1 and CDR2 are LGHNA and YSLEER. The CDR3: CASSQDIGNTIYF. The CDR3 DNA reads TGCGCCAGCAGCCAAGATATAGGCAACACCATATATTTT.

The rearrangement joins TRBV6-1 to TRBJ2-7, with TRBD2 matching 10 bases. Looked up from germline, CDR1 is MNHNS and CDR2 is SASEGT. The J segment lost 2 bases and the V segment lost 5 bases, leaving 9 bases of the junction unmatched. CDR3 size: 16 residues. CDR3 in amino acids: CASSKLGTSATYEQYF. The CDR3 DNA reads as TGTGCCAGCAGTAAGCTCGGGACTAGCGCGACCTACGAGCAGTACTTC.

The chain recombines TRBV20-1 with TRBJ2-3; the D gene is possibly TRBD2 (5 bases). This CDR3 has 13 residues. Germline V gene sequence: CDR1 DFQATT, CDR2 SNEGSKA (reference sequence). Between the trimmed V and J ends, which lost 6 bases and 10 bases, there was a span of 20 bases. The CDR3 region is CSAEGYVVQAQYF. The CDR3 DNA is TGCAGTGCAGAGGGCTACGTAGTTCAAGCGCAGTATTTT.

This chain joins TRBV24-1 and TRBJ2-1; no clear D. This CDR3 region has 14 residues. The germline V and J ends were trimmed by 1 base and 14 bases, with 17 bases remaining between them. Germline lookup yields CDR1 KGHDR and CDR2 SFDVKD. The chain's CDR3 is CATSDLNENSPEFF. Here the CDR3 DNA reads TGTGCCACCAGTGATTTAAACGAGAACAGCCCAGAGTTCTTC.

The rearrangement links TRBV18 to TRBJ2-7; D might be TRBD1 (6 bases). In germline, CDR1 is KGHSH, CDR2 LQKENI. This CDR3 has 15 residues. The V and J ends lost 1 base and 1 base respectively, with 11 bases between them. The CDR3 DNA reads TGTGCCAGCTCACCACTGGGACAAGGATCCTACGAGCAGTACTTC. It translates to CASSPLGQGSYEQYF.

The chain carries TRBV28 and TRBJ2-7; 10 nucleotides agree with TRBD2. The CDR3 length is 15 residues. After removal of 6 bases from V and 3 bases from J, the junction contained 8 bases not matched to a gene. CDR1 MDHEN and CDR2 SYDVKM come from the germline V gene. CDR3 loop: CASRGPSGGGYEQYF. The CDR3 DNA is TGTGCCAGCAGAGGCCCTAGCGGGGGTGGCTACGAGCAGTACTTC.

This clonotype has a handful of counts. V is TRBV6-1 and J is TRBJ2-1, with D tentatively TRBD2 (5 bases). The germline V and J ends were trimmed by 7 bases and 7 bases, with 20 bases remaining between them. The CDR3 has 15 amino acids. Per germline, CDR1 MNHNS and CDR2 SASEGT. The CDR3 here is CASTLLHPPGNEQFF. Here the CDR3 DNA reads TGTGCCAGCACCCTACTGCACCCGCCGGGGAATGAGCAGTTCTTC.

V is TRBV27 and J is TRBJ2-7; D may correspond to TRBD1 or TRBD2 (5 bases each). Trimming pared 5 bases from V and 0 bases from J, leaving 14 bases between. Looked up from germline, CDR1 is MNHEY and CDR2 is SMNVEV (reference sequence). The CDR3 covers 15 residues. The CDR3 DNA follows: TGTGCCAGCAGTCGCGTCGGGGACCTCTCCTACGAGCAGTACTTC. It encodes CASSRVGDLSYEQYF.

The V and J genes are TRBV5-1 and TRBJ2-2; 7 bases line up with TRBD2. CDR3 length: 14 amino acids. The germline V gene has CDR1 SGHRS and CDR2 YFSETQ. V gave up 4 bases and J gave up 6 bases; unmatched junction bases: 6. The CDR3 sequence is CASSPATSAGELFF. DNA for the CDR3: TGCGCCAGCAGCCCCGCAACTAGCGCCGGGGAGCTGTTTTTT. Supplemented by reference TRBV5-1 and TRBJ2-2, the full variable domain reads KAGVTQTPRYLIKTRGQQVTLSCSPISGHRSVSWYQQTPGQGLQFLFEYFSETQRNKGNFPGRFSGRQFSNSRSEMNVSTLELGDSALYLCASSPATSAGELFFGEGSRLTVL.

This clonotype occurred a few times. The chain carries TRBV12-3 or TRBV12-4 and TRBJ2-5; TRBD1 agrees at 7 bases. J gave up 4 bases and V 5 bases, and 7 bases lay outside the gene matches. The CDR3 spans 14 residues. The CDR3 protein is CASSPQQGIETQYF. CDR3 DNA sequence: TGTGCCAGCAGTCCCCAACAGGGGATAGAGACCCAGTACTTC.